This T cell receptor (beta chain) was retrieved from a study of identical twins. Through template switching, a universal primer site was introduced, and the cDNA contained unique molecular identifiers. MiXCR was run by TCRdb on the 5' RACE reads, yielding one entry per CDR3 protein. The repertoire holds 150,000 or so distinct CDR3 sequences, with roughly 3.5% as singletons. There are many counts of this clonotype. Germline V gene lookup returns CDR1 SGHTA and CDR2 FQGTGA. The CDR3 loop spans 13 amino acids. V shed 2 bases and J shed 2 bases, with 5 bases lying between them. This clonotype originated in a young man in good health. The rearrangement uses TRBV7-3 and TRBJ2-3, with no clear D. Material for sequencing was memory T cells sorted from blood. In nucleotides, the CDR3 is TGTGCCAGCAGCTTAGGCCTCACAGATACGCAGTATTTT. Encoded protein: CASSLGLTDTQYF.